What follows are 22 T cell receptor beta chains derived from one specimen sequenced in a study of PD-1 blockade in classical Hodgkin lymphoma. Relapses following autologous stem cell transplantation were seen in all patients, with brentuximab vedotin exposure varying. Sequencing used immunoSEQ multiplex PCR; TCRdb keeps in-frame clones, though not all of them. The repertoire consists of some 13,000 clones, with around 84% occurring once and the leading ten covering around 25%. Sequencing used peripheral blood mononuclear cells (PBMCs), obtained at baseline. The source is a human donor with classical Hodgkin lymphoma.

This chain uses TRBV9 with TRBJ2-2, with D maybe TRBD1 (6 bases). There are 17 residues in the CDR3. V gave up 0 bases and J gave up 0 bases, with 12 bases separating them. The germline gives CDR1 SGDLS, CDR2 YYNGEE. CDR3 region: CASSVGPGHSNTGELFF. CDR3 sequence (DNA): TGTGCCAGCAGCGTAGGGCCGGGACACTCGAACACCGGGGAGCTGTTTTTT.

V usage is TRBV5-4 and J usage is TRBJ1-1, with 12 bases that match TRBD1. V trimming: 4 bases; J trimming: 5 bases; junction bases outside the gene matches: 6. The germline CDR1 and CDR2 sequences are SGHNT and YYREEE (reference sequence). The CDR3 spans 15 residues. The CDR3 loop reads CASSRDRGLGTEAFF. As DNA, the CDR3 is TGTGCCAGCAGCCGGGACAGGGGGCTAGGGACTGAAGCTTTCTTT. Complete variable domain (other parts from reference TRBV5-4 and TRBJ1-1): ETGVTQSPTHLIKTRGQQVTLRCSSQSGHNTVSWYQQALGQGPQFIFQYYREEENGRGNFPPRFSGLQFPNYSSELNVNALELDDSALYLCASSRDRGLGTEAFFGQGTRLTVV.

V usage is TRBV28 and J usage is TRBJ2-3; D unresolved. Germline CDR1 and CDR2: MDHEN and SYDVKM. Trimming took off 7 bases at V and 1 base at J, with 12 bases between the two ends. This CDR3 has 14 residues. Written as DNA, the CDR3 is TGTGCCAGCAATGGCGGATTGGGCACAGATACGCAGTATTTT. It codes for CASNGGLGTDTQYF.

The chain is built from TRBV15 and TRBJ2-2; D remains unclear. Trimming stripped 0 bases from V and 9 bases from J, with 8 bases between. The germline CDR1 and CDR2 sequences are LNHNV and YYDKDF (reference sequence). This CDR3 comprises 13 residues. The CDR3 protein is CATSRDRHRELFF. The CDR3 DNA follows: TGTGCCACCAGCAGAGATCGCCACCGGGAGCTGTTTTTT.

CDR3 sequence (DNA): TGCAGTGCTACCTCAGGATACGAGCAGTACTTC. Amino acid sequence: CSATSGYEQYF. The chain is built from TRBV20-1 and TRBJ2-7; D unclear. CDR3 length: 11 residues. Per the germline V gene, CDR1 is DFQATT and CDR2 is SNEGSKA (reference sequence). V was pared by 4 bases and J by 4 bases, with 8 bases between.

V gene TRBV2 combines with J gene TRBJ2-7; possible D gene TRBD2, 5 bases. V dropped 2 bases and J dropped 3 bases, with 11 bases sitting between them. CDR3 length: 14 residues. Germline CDR1 SNHLY, CDR2 FYNNEI. The CDR3 sequence is CASSESHRGYEQYF. The CDR3 DNA reads TGTGCCAGCAGTGAATCTCATCGGGGCTACGAGCAGTACTTC.

The J gene is TRBJ2-7, the V gene TRBV28, with D hard to call. Germline CDR1 MDHEN, CDR2 SYDVKM. The CDR3 is 11 amino acids. Trimming shortened V by 8 bases and J by 4 bases, and 9 bases separated the two germline ends. This CDR3 is CASGENYEQYF. In nucleotides, the CDR3 is TGTGCCAGCGGGGAAAATTACGAGCAGTACTTC.

The chain joins TRBV12-2 to TRBJ2-6. TRBV12-2 is a pseudogene segment. The CDR3 is 18 residues long. The CDR3 coding sequence is TGTGCAAGTCGCTTAGAGGGCAGTAAAGGAACTGGGGCCAACGTCCTGACTTTC. It translates to CASRLEGSKGTGANVLTF.

V gene TRBV11-2 combines with J gene TRBJ1-2; unclear D gene. CDR1 is SGHAT, CDR2 FQNNGV, per germline. The V end was cut by 1 base, the J end by 6 bases, with 15 bases between. This CDR3 contains 15 residues. The CDR3: CASSLVGVLGDGYTF. The DNA for the CDR3 is TGTGCCAGCAGCTTAGTGGGCGTCCTTGGGGATGGCTACACCTTC.

This clone came up a few times. V usage is TRBV5-8 and J usage is TRBJ2-1; 8 bases agree with TRBD1. CDR1 and CDR2 (germline): SGHTS, YDEGEE. With V trimmed by 4 bases and J by 10 bases, 19 bases remained unmatched. This CDR3 comprises 17 residues. The CDR3 loop is CASSQARGPGGQREQFF. CDR3 nucleotide sequence: TGTGCCAGCAGCCAGGCGAGAGGGCCAGGGGGCCAACGGGAGCAGTTCTTC.

The J gene is TRBJ2-2, the V gene TRBV5-1; perhaps D is TRBD1 or TRBD2 (5 bases each). V lost 5 bases and J lost 1, with 12 bases in between. Germline V CDR1 and CDR2: SGHRS, YFSETQ. The CDR3 runs to 15 residues. CDR3 protein: CASSEGWMNTGELFF. Here the CDR3 DNA reads TGCGCCAGCAGTGAGGGGTGGATGAACACCGGGGAGCTGTTTTTT.

This chain's CDR3 is CASSPRVPLNTEAFF. The CDR3 DNA reads TGCGCCAGCAGCCCGCGGGTACCTTTGAACACTGAAGCTTTCTTT. The chain combines TRBV5-1 with TRBJ1-1; no reliable D call. The CDR3 contains 15 residues. V was shortened by 4 bases and J by 0 bases, with 13 bases between the two germline ends. Germline V gene sequence: CDR1 SGHRS, CDR2 YFSETQ.

V gene TRBV6-7 combines with J gene TRBJ1-3; D might be TRBD1 (5 bases). TRBV6-7 is noted as an ORF with a role that remains uncertain. This CDR3 contains 17 residues. Deletions cut 7 bases from V and 4 bases from J, with 23 bases between. The CDR3 coding sequence is TGTGCCAGCAAAACCCCAAATCCGGCCGGGGCCGGAAACACCATATATTTT. Translating it yields CASKTPNPAGAGNTIYF.

This clone showed up just a few times. This rearrangement joins TRBV9 to TRBJ2-3; TRBD2 aligns across 9 bases. The V gene end was trimmed by 0 bases and the J gene end by 6 bases; junction bases not matched to a gene: 5. The length of the CDR3 is 15 residues. Germline-derived CDR1 and CDR2 are SGDLS and YYNGEE. CDR3 in amino acids: CASSVARGGADTQYF. The CDR3 coding sequence is TGTGCCAGCAGCGTAGCTCGCGGGGGGGCTGATACGCAGTATTTT.

The V call is TRBV27, the J call TRBJ2-2, with 7 bases lining up with TRBD1. This CDR3 spans 16 amino acids. Trimming cost V 1 base and J 10 bases; bases outside gene matches: 12. Germline V CDR1 and CDR2: MNHEY, SMNVEV (reference sequence). The CDR3 region has the DNA TGTGCCAGCAGTTTATTGCCGGGACAGCCGTGGGTGGAGCTGTTTTTT. This codes for CASSLLPGQPWVELFF.

The V and J genes are TRBV11-1 and TRBJ2-3, with TRBD2 matching 9 bases. J was trimmed by 4 bases and V by 2 bases; bases with no gene match: 13. The CDR3 loop spans 18 amino acids. Germline assignment: CDR1 SGHAT and CDR2 FQDESV (reference sequence). Here the CDR3 reads CASSLRQRPGLASDTQYF. The CDR3 DNA sequence: TGTGCCAGCAGCTTAAGACAGCGACCGGGACTAGCTTCAGATACGCAGTATTTT. Combining the CDR3 with reference TRBV11-1 and TRBJ2-3 gives the whole variable domain EAEVAQSPRYKITEKSQAVAFWCDPISGHATLYWYRQILGQGPELLVQFQDESVVDDSQLPKDRFSAERLKGVDSTLKIQPAELGDSAMYLCASSLRQRPGLASDTQYFGPGTRLTVL.

The chain couples TRBV9 to TRBJ1-6, with D maybe TRBD1 (6 bases). The germline V gene encodes CDR1 SGDLS and CDR2 YYNGEE. Trimming took off 4 bases at V and 0 bases at J, with 14 bases between the two ends. This CDR3 contains 17 residues. CDR3 sequence (DNA): TGTGCCAGCAGCCAATCCGGGACACGCTCCTATAATTCACCCCTCCACTTT. It is translated as CASSQSGTRSYNSPLHF.

Comments on this clone: One junction end disagrees with the germline gene, perhaps due to a read error. Other DNA sequences in this specimen translate into the identical CDR3. The chain uses TRBV5-1 and TRBJ1-2; no clear D. Germline lookup yields CDR1 SGHRS and CDR2 YFSETQ. CDR3 size: 14 residues. CDR3 DNA: TGCGCCAGCAGCTCGGAAGGACGGAACTACGGCTACACCTTC. This gives the protein CASSSEGRNYGYTF.

The chain employs TRBV10-3 and TRBJ1-5; perhaps TRBD1 as D (5 bases). This CDR3 is 15 amino acids long. CDR1 is ENHRY and CDR2 is SYGVKD in the germline V gene. Trimming shortened V by 0 bases and J by 1 base, and 7 bases separated the two germline ends. Here the CDR3 reads CAISESGDSNQPQHF. In DNA form, the CDR3 reads TGTGCCATCAGTGAGTCGGGGGACAGCAATCAGCCCCAGCATTTT.

Remarks on this clone: The junction differs from germline at one of its ends, possibly a read error. J is TRBJ2-5 and V is TRBV7-9; no reliable D call. The CDR3 extends over 13 amino acids. Germline V gene data show CDR1 as SEHNR and CDR2 as FQNEAQ (reference sequence). CDR3 nucleotides: TGTGCTAGCAGCTTAGTGGCCCAAGAGACCCAGTACTTC. Its translation: CASSLVAQETQYF. The complete variable domain, with remaining parts taken from reference TRBV7-9 and TRBJ2-5, reads DTGVSQNPRHKITKRGQNVTFRCDPISEHNRLYWYRQTLGQGPEFLTYFQNEAQLEKSRLLSDRFSAERPKGSFSTLEIQRTEQGDSAMYLCASSLVAQETQYFGPGTRLLVL.

This clone was seen a few times. The V call is TRBV6-5, the J call TRBJ2-7; D is uncertain. V was clipped by 5 bases and J by 5 bases, with 13 bases between them. Germline lookup yields CDR1 MNHEY and CDR2 SVGAGI. The CDR3 contains 13 residues. CDR3 sequence: CASSGSRANEQYF. CDR3 coding DNA: TGTGCCAGCAGTGGGTCCCGGGCCAACGAGCAGTACTTC.

The chain employs TRBV7-9 and TRBJ2-7; possibly TRBD1 for D (7 bases). From germline, CDR1 is SEHNR and CDR2 FQNEAQ (reference sequence). This CDR3 region has 14 residues. With 3 bases removed from V and 7 bases from J, the gap between germline ends came to 16 bases. The CDR3 spells CASSLEGAVGEQYF. The CDR3 region has the DNA TGTGCCAGCAGCTTGGAGGGGGCTGTCGGGGAGCAGTACTTC.